The 15 T cell receptor beta chains below come from one sample, sequenced in a study of T cell responses to AZD1222 COVID-19 vaccine. Method: immunoSEQ multiplex PCR; TCRdb's copy keeps in-frame clones and lacks some. The data hold about 120,000 clones, with roughly 90% observed a single time. Sequencing used peripheral blood, obtained 28 days after the second AZD1222 dose. The receptors were gathered from an adult who received the AZD1222 COVID-19 vaccine.

This rearrangement joins TRBV11-2 to TRBJ2-5; the match to TRBD1 covers 10 bases. The V gene's germline CDR1 is SGHAT and CDR2 FQNNGV. The CDR3 is 18 amino acids. Trimming took 1 base from V and 4 from J; bases not matched to a gene: 12. CDR3 coding DNA: TGTGCCAGCAGCTTAGGCCCGGGACAGGGGAGGTTTCTAGAGACCCAGTACTTC. Its translation: CASSLGPGQGRFLETQYF.

The chain uses TRBV28 and TRBJ1-1, with D possibly matching TRBD1 (6 bases). The V and J ends lost 3 bases and 5 bases respectively, with 16 bases between them. The CDR3 is 15 amino acids. The germline V gene encodes CDR1 MDHEN and CDR2 SYDVKM. The CDR3 DNA sequence: TGTGCCAGCAGTTTTAAACGGGGAGGGGGTACTGAAGCTTTCTTT. Its translation: CASSFKRGGGTEAFF.

This chain links TRBV6-5 with TRBJ1-2; TRBD1 aligns across 8 bases. The V segment lost 7 bases and the J segment 2 bases; nucleotides outside the gene matches: 3. From germline, CDR1 is MNHEY and CDR2 SVGAGI. The CDR3 spans 13 residues. CDR3 in amino acids: CASKRTGNYGYTF. The CDR3 DNA is TGTGCCAGCAAGAGGACAGGGAACTATGGCTACACCTTC.

V is TRBV7-6 and J is TRBJ2-7; 8 bases agree with TRBD2. V lost 1 base and J lost 4; bases outside the gene matches: 6. Germline V CDR1 and CDR2: SGHVS, FNYEAQ. CDR3 length: 15 amino acids. CDR3 sequence reads: CASSLDPAGVYEQYF. CDR3 in DNA: TGTGCCAGCAGCTTAGATCCAGCGGGAGTATACGAGCAGTACTTC.

The V call is TRBV15, the J call TRBJ1-2; tentative D call: TRBD1 (6 bases). Germline V gene lookup returns CDR1 LNHNV and CDR2 YYDKDF (reference sequence). Between the trimmed V and J ends, which lost 5 bases and 4 bases, there was a span of 17 bases. The CDR3 runs to 15 residues. The CDR3 loop reads CATSPQGVEGYGYTF. CDR3 nucleotides: TGTGCCACCAGCCCACAGGGAGTTGAGGGCTATGGCTACACCTTC.

V and J are TRBV3-1 (or the pseudogene TRBV3-2) and TRBJ1-1; the D is unclear. Germline assignment: CDR1 LGHDT and CDR2 YNNKEL (reference sequence). The CDR3 sequence is 11 residues long. The V gene lost 7 bases and the J gene lost 7 bases, with 10 bases spanning the gap. The CDR3 nucleotides read TGTGCCAGCACCGACGTAAATGAAGCTTTCTTT. This codes for CASTDVNEAFF.

This chain links TRBV12-3 or TRBV12-4 with TRBJ2-3; 9 bases fit TRBD2. With V trimmed by 3 bases and J by 5 bases, 0 bases remained unmatched. The CDR3 length is 13 residues. This CDR3 is CASSFSGGDTQYF. The CDR3 coding sequence is TGTGCCAGCAGTTTTAGCGGGGGAGATACGCAGTATTTT.

The chain employs TRBV7-2 and TRBJ1-5; D might be TRBD1 (6 bases). Per germline, CDR1 SGHTA and CDR2 FQGNSA. The CDR3 contains 15 residues. V was shortened by 3 bases and J by 5 bases, with 14 bases between the two germline ends. The CDR3 loop is CASSLRGNRDQPQHF. The CDR3 coding sequence is TGTGCCAGCAGCTTGAGAGGGAACAGGGATCAGCCCCAGCATTTT.

The chain carries TRBV19 and TRBJ1-3; D is uncertain. There are 14 residues in the CDR3. The V end was cut by 7 bases, the J end by 0 bases, with 10 bases between. Germline V gene lookup returns CDR1 LNHDA and CDR2 SQIVND (reference sequence). The CDR3 nucleotides read TGTGCCAGTACGGCGGGCTACTCTGGAAACACCATATATTTT. Translation gives CASTAGYSGNTIYF.

The chain recombines TRBV11-3 with TRBJ1-1; possibly TRBD1 for D (6 bases). The CDR3 is 14 amino acids. Trimming removed 4 bases from V and 1 base from J, with 10 bases in between. Germline CDR1 and CDR2: SGHNT and YENEEA. In DNA, the CDR3 is TGTGCCAGCAGCTCACAGGGCTCGAACACTGAAGCTTTCTTT. The encoded protein is CASSSQGSNTEAFF.

J is TRBJ1-5 and V is TRBV6-2 or TRBV6-3; 8 nucleotides align to TRBD1. Trimming cost V 5 bases and J 6 bases; bases outside gene matches: 6. The CDR3 is 14 amino acids. Germline CDR1 reads MNHEY; CDR2 reads SVGEGT. Here the CDR3 reads CASSPDRGIQPQHF. The CDR3, as DNA: TGTGCCAGCAGTCCCGACAGGGGTATTCAGCCCCAGCATTTT.

V usage is TRBV6-5 and J usage is TRBJ2-1, with 12 bases aligning to TRBD2. The CDR3 runs 15 residues. Germline lookup yields CDR1 MNHEY and CDR2 SVGAGI. The V gene end was trimmed by 4 bases and the J gene end by 3 bases; junction bases not matched to a gene: 1. The DNA for the CDR3 is TGTGCCAGCAGTTCTAGCGGGGGGGGCTACAATGAGCAGTTCTTC. This gives the protein CASSSSGGGYNEQFF.

This clone was recorded a few times. The chain combines TRBV19 with TRBJ1-5; D ambiguous. The CDR3 covers 15 residues. Trimming cost V 5 bases and J 3 bases, with 14 bases left between them. CDR1 is LNHDA, CDR2 SQIVND, per germline (reference sequence). CDR3 nucleotide sequence: TGTGCCAGTAGTGCCGAGGTAGGCTTCAATCAGCCCCAGCATTTT. Its translation is CASSAEVGFNQPQHF.

V and J are TRBV4-1 and TRBJ2-1; no firm D call. This CDR3 spans 14 amino acids. Trimming shortened V by 0 bases and J by 5 bases, and 8 bases separated the two germline ends. Per germline, CDR1 MGHRA and CDR2 YSYEKL. The CDR3, as DNA: TGCGCCAGCAGCCAAGAGCCGGTCCACAATGAGCAGTTCTTC. Protein product: CASSQEPVHNEQFF.

Only a few counts were recorded for this clone. The chain couples TRBV10-3 to TRBJ1-6; D ambiguous. Trimming took 6 bases from V and 13 from J, leaving 13 bases between them. CDR3 length: 12 residues. Looked up from germline, CDR1 is ENHRY and CDR2 is SYGVKD. The CDR3 DNA is TGTGCCATCAGCGAGGATGGGGATCCCCTCCACTTT. This codes for CAISEDGDPLHF.